Listed below are T cell receptor beta chains from one sample, sequenced in a study of blood T cell repertoires in COVID-19. Profiled with immunoSEQ multiplex PCR; TCRdb holds only in-frame clones, not every one. This table holds 95,000 to 100,000 clones, over 80% found once. Sequencing was done on a sample of peripheral blood. The origin of the receptors is a middle-aged man with acute or convalescent COVID-19. Each CDR3 is given with its conserved first and last residue. A D gene is named only where the DNA matches it firmly. Expanded clones get a size class; other rows say once, few or many, or leave the size out.

. . TRBV5-1 CASSHSASWSSYNSPLHF
TRBD1 . TRBV11-2 CASSLMGQGAMNTEAFF
. few TRBV27 CASSLFNGADGYTF
. . TRBV24-1 CATSPGAGNQPQHF
TRBD1 . TRBV7-9 CASSRPGTGNTEAFF
TRBD2 . TRBV7-9 CASSSRLAGGRGDEQYF
. . TRBV7-2 CASSLVARGTEAFF
. . TRBV28 CASSSPYLGTTRYGYTF
. . TRBV14 CASSLRARNTEAFF
. . TRBV30 CAWSVFIPGRETQYF
. once TRBV6-5 CASSPSPGGNYGYTF
TRBD1 once TRBV5-1 CASSQTGQDSPLHF
. . TRBV7-9 CASSLGQAGYTIYF
. . TRBV28 CASIRGGTGNTIYF
TRBD2 . TRBV4-1 CASSDGASGSYNEQFF
TRBD1 . TRBV4-2 CASSQEVGTALSYEQYF
. . TRBV29-1 CSVEDFTEAFF
TRBD1 . TRBV6-5 CASSSDRGRGYTF
TRBD2 . TRBV6-1 CASSGLAGTDTQYF
. . TRBV9 CASSVVDRLNTEAFF
. . TRBV10-3 CATNQADTGELFF
. . TRBV6-6 CASSYSPSVTQYF
. . TRBV6-4 CASIAGTNYEQYF
. once TRBV19 CASRGGGNYGYTF
. . TRBV5-1 CASSLSGSAYEQYF
. . TRBV5-6 CASSFRGGYNQPQHF
TRBD1 . TRBV5-1 CASSVGQSPEAFF
. . TRBV5-1 CASSLAGQNQPQHF
. . TRBV30 CAWSVLGGGALFEAFF
. . TRBV29-1 CSALGNTIYF
. . TRBV2 CASSEGISLYNEQFF
TRBD1 . TRBV27 CASSSRDRMGNQPQHF
. . TRBV18 CASSPSGNQPQHF
TRBD1 . TRBV15 CATSRPTGGDEQFF
TRBD1 . TRBV9 CASSEQGATTDTQYF
. . TRBV2 CASYQGGDQPQHF
. . TRBV28 CASSDPGGGNQPQHF
. . TRBV28 CASGHNEQFF
TRBD2 . TRBV5-1 CASSSGLAGGPDQETQYF
. . TRBV5-1 CASSLDPRQDDYGYTF
TRBD1 . TRBV13 CASSLVGTGGFGYTF
. . TRBV7-3 CASSFSTDYYGYTF
TRBD1 few TRBV27 CASRVDPDRGFGNTIYF
TRBD1 . TRBV2 CASSRDRAIGNTIYF
. few TRBV3-1/TRBV3-2 CASSHPQRDTQYF
. . TRBV27 CASSPYGGRREETQYF
TRBD1 . TRBV6-5 CASVEIQGDYGYTF
TRBD2 . TRBV4-1 CASSQDSGGVWDTQYF
TRBD1 . TRBV18 CASSPAGQGYGYTF
. . TRBV9 CASSVAYGVYTQYF
. . TRBV7-9 CASSLNSPLHF
. few TRBV5-5 CASSLEAGATEAFF
. . TRBV6-5 CASSYSKGLIPNEQFF
TRBD2 . TRBV10-3 CAISGGGPTDTQYF
. . TRBV6-4 CAVGGAGNEQFF
TRBD1 . TRBV6-1 CASSETGGYGYTF
. . TRBV19 CASSRGGYDTEAFF
. few TRBV4-1 CASSQDGGTGNTIYF
TRBD1 few TRBV6-4 CASSVDRVNTEAFF